This T cell receptor (beta chain) was obtained from a study of T cells in Graves' hyperthyroidism and ophthalmopathy. The TCR beta CDR3 regions underwent amplification using RNA transcripts as the source. A set of HTBI primers served as the primers for a first-round RT-PCR of the TCR CDR3. TCRdb recomputed calls from the multiplex PCR reads with MiXCR, one row per CDR3 protein. Of some 420,000 distinct CDR3 sequences listed, roughly an eighth are singletons. Stable Graves' hyperthyroidism denoted no ophthalmopathy progression over 18 months. Fresh peripheral blood, approximately 10 ml, yielded the PBMCs. Between the trimmed V and J ends, which lost 2 bases and 1 base, there was a span of 11 bases. Germline V gives CDR1 ENHRY, CDR2 SYGVKD. This CDR3 has 15 amino acids. Study-level results: Blood shared most expanded thyroid clonotypes above 0.001.

Only a few counts were recorded for this clonotype. The antigen is unknown. Sequenced sample: blood. The clonotype was recovered from a woman younger than 35 with Graves' hyperthyroidism. The chain carries TRBV10-3 and TRBJ1-1, with TRBD1 as a possible D gene (5 bases). The CDR3 DNA is TGTGCCATCAGTGAGCCGGAAACAGGGAACACTGAAGCTTTCTTT. Translating gives CAISEPETGNTEAFF.